A selection of T cell receptor beta chains follows, all from one sample in a study of cytomegalovirus exposure and HLA in healthy donors. Generated by immunoSEQ multiplex PCR, the TCRdb table keeps only in-frame clones and is missing some. The profile shows approximately 90,000 clones, nearly 70% of them singletons. Input material: PBMCs. The source is a woman in her forties or fifties in good health and CMV-seropositive. Each CDR3 is given with its conserved first and last residue. A D gene is named only where the DNA matches it firmly. Some rows mark clone size as missing; the rest say once, few, many or name a class of expanded clone.

V,D,J,size,CDR3,DNA
TRBV6-1,NA,TRBJ2-7,NA,CASSESGYEQYF,TGTGCCAGCAGTGAATCGGGCTACGAGCAGTACTTC
TRBV6-1,TRBD1,TRBJ1-1,NA,CASATGVGTAEAFF,TGTGCCAGCGCTACGGGGGTGGGGACAGCCGAAGCTTTCTTT
TRBV9,TRBD1,TRBJ1-1,once,CASSVGSGTGNGNTEAFF,TGTGCCAGCAGCGTAGGGTCCGGGACAGGGAACGGGAACACTGAAGCTTTCTTT
TRBV5-8,TRBD1,TRBJ1-6,NA,CASSWTRGRSPLHF,TGTGCCAGCAGCTGGACCAGGGGGAGATCACCCCTCCACTTT
TRBV11-1,NA,TRBJ1-1,NA,CASSPWGGKGVTEAFF,TGTGCCAGCAGCCCCTGGGGGGGAAAGGGGGTCACTGAAGCTTTCTTT
TRBV6-1,TRBD1,TRBJ2-3,NA,CASSLDRATDTQYF,TGTGCCAGCAGTCTGGACAGGGCTACAGATACGCAGTATTTT
TRBV28,NA,TRBJ1-5,NA,CASGRDNSNQPQHF,TGTGCCAGCGGCCGGGACAATAGCAATCAGCCCCAGCATTTT
TRBV7-9,NA,TRBJ1-3,NA,CATQIGVGNTIYF,TGTGCCACCCAGATAGGGGTCGGAAACACCATATATTTT
TRBV7-9,NA,TRBJ1-2,NA,CSSSLASPTVNYGYTF,TGTTCCAGCAGCTTAGCGTCTCCGACAGTCAACTATGGCTACACCTTC
TRBV16,NA,TRBJ2-7,few,CASSHIYEQYF,TGTGCCAGCAGCCATATCTACGAGCAGTACTTC
TRBV19,NA,TRBJ1-1,NA,CASSPLDSTEAFF,TGTGCCAGTAGCCCTCTCGATAGTACTGAAGCTTTCTTT
TRBV28,NA,TRBJ1-2,NA,CASREGNYGYTF,TGTGCCAGCAGGGAGGGCAACTATGGCTACACCTTC
TRBV7-2,TRBD1,TRBJ1-4,once,CASSRGGVGEKLFF,TGTGCCAGCAGCCGAGGGGGCGTTGGAGAAAAACTGTTTTTT
TRBV10-3,TRBD1,TRBJ2-7,NA,CAISDWTGYEQYF,TGTGCCATCAGTGATTGGACAGGGTACGAGCAGTACTTC
TRBV9,TRBD1,TRBJ2-5,NA,CASSERPGTEETQYF,TGTGCCAGCAGCGAAAGACCCGGGACAGAAGAGACCCAGTACTTC
TRBV2,NA,TRBJ1-5,NA,CASSEGPGRDQPQHF,TGTGCCAGCAGTGAGGGTCCAGGGAGGGATCAGCCCCAGCATTTT
TRBV28,NA,TRBJ1-5,NA,CASSSRDFRRDQPQHF,TGTGCCAGCAGTTCGCGGGACTTCCGAAGGGATCAGCCCCAGCATTTT
TRBV28,NA,TRBJ2-3,NA,CASGTRGTLFDTQYF,TGTGCCAGCGGGACCCGAGGGACTCTTTTTGATACGCAGTATTTT
TRBV5-1,TRBD2,TRBJ2-1,NA,CASSSGLPVWQFF,TGCGCCAGCAGCTCGGGACTACCGGTATGGCAGTTCTTC
TRBV27,NA,TRBJ2-5,NA,CASRPLRPQETQYF,TGTGCCAGCAGGCCGTTGCGGCCTCAAGAGACCCAGTACTTC
TRBV5-4,NA,TRBJ2-1,NA,CASSLPRLTVNEQFF,TGTGCCAGCAGCTTGCCTCGACTCACTGTAAATGAGCAGTTCTTC
TRBV7-9,TRBD1,TRBJ1-2,once,CSSSLGQGFYGYTF,TGTTCCAGCAGCTTAGGACAGGGGTTCTATGGCTACACCTTC
TRBV5-4,TRBD2,TRBJ2-5,NA,CASSFEASGRRVETQYF,TGTGCCAGCAGCTTTGAAGCTAGCGGGAGAAGGGTAGAGACCCAGTACTTC
TRBV5-4,NA,TRBJ1-1,NA,CASSWTPVGTEAFF,TGTGCCAGCAGCTGGACTCCCGTCGGCACTGAAGCTTTCTTT
TRBV27,NA,TRBJ1-5,NA,CASSLSSGENQPQHF,TGTGCCAGCAGTTTATCCTCCGGGGAGAATCAGCCCCAGCATTTT
TRBV28,TRBD1,TRBJ2-7,NA,CASRPGQGVYYEQYF,TGTGCCAGCAGACCGGGACAGGGGGTCTACTACGAGCAGTACTTC
TRBV7-6,TRBD1,TRBJ2-7,NA,CASSSRDRGLYEQYF,TGTGCCAGCAGCTCCCGGGACAGGGGGCTGTACGAGCAGTACTTC
TRBV19,NA,TRBJ2-6,NA,CASSIVQGWLAGANVLTF,TGTGCCAGTAGTATAGTCCAGGGTTGGTTAGCTGGGGCCAACGTCCTGACTTTC
TRBV10-3,NA,TRBJ2-5,NA,CASQVASQETQYF,TGTGCCTCCCAGGTGGCGAGCCAAGAGACCCAGTACTTC
TRBV5-4,NA,TRBJ2-7,once,CASSRLNYEQYF,TGTGCCAGCAGCCGGTTGAATTACGAGCAGTACTTC
TRBV29-1,TRBD1,TRBJ2-1,NA,CSVEPPGTGSHEQFF,TGCAGCGTTGAACCTCCCGGGACAGGGTCGCATGAGCAGTTCTTC
TRBV20-1,NA,TRBJ2-5,NA,CSASDFGTQYF,TGCAGTGCTAGCGACTTTGGGACCCAGTACTTC
TRBV7-9,NA,TRBJ1-3,NA,CASRPQGGSLHTIYF,TGTGCCAGCCGACCACAGGGAGGGTCCCTGCACACCATATATTTT
TRBV7-9,TRBD1,TRBJ1-1,NA,CASSETGGGLMNTEAFF,TGTGCCAGCAGCGAGACAGGGGGCGGCCTGATGAACACTGAAGCTTTCTTT
TRBV7-2,NA,TRBJ2-7,once,CASSFETGSSYEQYF,TGTGCCAGCAGCTTTGAGACAGGATCCTCCTACGAGCAGTACTTC
TRBV15,NA,TRBJ1-5,NA,CATSREKRQPQHF,TGTGCCACCAGCAGAGAGAAACGGCAGCCCCAGCATTTT
TRBV5-1,NA,TRBJ2-2,NA,CAGSYLGTSNTGELFF,TGCGCCGGCAGCTACCTGGGCACTTCGAACACCGGGGAGCTGTTTTTT
TRBV7-2,NA,TRBJ2-7,NA,CASSSPGGREQYF,TGTGCCAGCAGCTCGCCAGGGGGGCGGGAGCAGTACTTC
TRBV2,NA,TRBJ1-4,few,CASSERVRPEKLFF,TGTGCCAGCAGTGAGAGGGTCCGGCCAGAAAAACTGTTTTTT
TRBV4-3,NA,TRBJ1-1,few,CASSQEGVNTEAFF,TGCGCCAGCAGCCAAGAGGGAGTGAACACTGAAGCTTTCTTT